The subject of this entry is one T cell receptor beta chain. The record originates from a study of T cell changes during pregnancy in multiple sclerosis. This table comes from immunoSEQ multiplex PCR, and its TCRdb copy is limited to in-frame clones, with some not included. The sample shows about 38,000 clones, roughly 91% of them seen only once. Germline V gives CDR1 SGHRS, CDR2 YFSETQ. This CDR3 has 17 amino acids. After removal of 6 bases from V and 5 bases from J, the junction contained 16 bases not matched to a gene. This sequence originates from a female donor with multiple sclerosis, enrolled in a pregnancy study. The specimen comprised CD8+ T cells from peripheral blood mononuclear cells, sampled in the third trimester of pregnancy. The chain carries TRBV5-1 and TRBJ2-2; 7 bases align to TRBD1. CDR3 loop: CASTDKKTGLGTGELFF. CDR3 nucleotide sequence: TGCGCCAGCACAGATAAAAAGACAGGGCTCGGAACCGGGGAGCTGTTTTTT.